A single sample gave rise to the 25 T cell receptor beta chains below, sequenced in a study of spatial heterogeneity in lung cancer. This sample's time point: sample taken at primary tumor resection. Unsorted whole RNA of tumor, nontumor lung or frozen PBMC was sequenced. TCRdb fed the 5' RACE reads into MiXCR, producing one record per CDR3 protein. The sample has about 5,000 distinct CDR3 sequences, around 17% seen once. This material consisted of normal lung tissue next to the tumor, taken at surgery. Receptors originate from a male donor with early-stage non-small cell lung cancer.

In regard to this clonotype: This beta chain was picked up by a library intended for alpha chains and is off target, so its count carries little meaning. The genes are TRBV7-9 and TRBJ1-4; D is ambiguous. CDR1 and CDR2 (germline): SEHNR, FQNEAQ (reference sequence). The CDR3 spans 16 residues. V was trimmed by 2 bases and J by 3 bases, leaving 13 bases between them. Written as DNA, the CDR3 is TGTGCCAGCAGCTTATTTTTTGGGGATCCTAATGAAAAACTGTTTTTT. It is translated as CASSLFFGDPNEKLFF.

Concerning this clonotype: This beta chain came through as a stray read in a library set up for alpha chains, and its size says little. The CDR3 DNA follows: TGTGCCAGCAGCCCCCGGGCTAGCGGGGCACTCAACACCGGGGAGCTGTTTTTT. Translated: CASSPRASGALNTGELFF. The chain is built from TRBV4-2 and TRBJ2-2; 9 positions agree with TRBD2. CDR1 LGHNA and CDR2 YNFKEQ come from the germline V gene. The CDR3 is made up of 18 amino acids. The J segment lost 2 bases and the V segment lost 4 bases, leaving 11 bases of the junction unmatched.

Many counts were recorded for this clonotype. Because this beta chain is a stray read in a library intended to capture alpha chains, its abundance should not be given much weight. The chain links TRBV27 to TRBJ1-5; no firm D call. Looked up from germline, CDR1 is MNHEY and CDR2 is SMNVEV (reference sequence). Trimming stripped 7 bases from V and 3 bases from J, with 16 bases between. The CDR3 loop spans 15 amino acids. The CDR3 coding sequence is TGTGCCAGCATCGTTCCGACCAGCTACAATCAGCCCCAGCATTTT. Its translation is CASIVPTSYNQPQHF.

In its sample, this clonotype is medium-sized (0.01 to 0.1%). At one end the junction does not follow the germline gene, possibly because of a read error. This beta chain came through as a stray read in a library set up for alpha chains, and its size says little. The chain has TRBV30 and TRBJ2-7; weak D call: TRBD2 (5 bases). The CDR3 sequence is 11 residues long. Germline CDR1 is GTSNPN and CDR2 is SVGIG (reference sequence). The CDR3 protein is CAGSRGLEQYF. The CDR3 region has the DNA TGTGCCGGGAGTCGGGGTCTCGAGCAGTACTTC.

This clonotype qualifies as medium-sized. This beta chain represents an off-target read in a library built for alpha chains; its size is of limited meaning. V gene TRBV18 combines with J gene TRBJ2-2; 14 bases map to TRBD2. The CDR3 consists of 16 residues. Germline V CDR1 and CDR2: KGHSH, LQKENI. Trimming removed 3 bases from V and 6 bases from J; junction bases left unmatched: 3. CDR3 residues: CASSPGLAGVAGELFF. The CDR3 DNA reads TGTGCCAGCTCACCGGGACTAGCGGGAGTCGCCGGGGAGCTGTTTTTT. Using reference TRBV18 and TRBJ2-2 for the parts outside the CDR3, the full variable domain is NAGVMQNPRHLVRRRGQEARLRCSPMKGHSHVYWYRQLPEEGLKFMVYLQKENIIDESGMPKERFSAEFPKEGPSILRIQQVVRGDSAAYFCASSPGLAGVAGELFFGEGSRLTVL.

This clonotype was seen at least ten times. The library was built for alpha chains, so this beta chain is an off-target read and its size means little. The CDR3 sequence is CASSARLAGGYEQYF. The CDR3 nucleotides are TGTGCCAGCAGCGCCAGACTAGCGGGGGGCTACGAGCAGTACTTC. The chain carries TRBV7-8 and TRBJ2-7; 13 nucleotides match TRBD2. CDR1 and CDR2 from the germline V gene are SGHVS and FQNEAQ. The ends lost 5 bases at V and 3 bases at J; junction bases unmatched: 4. The CDR3 is 15 amino acids. Looking up the rest from reference TRBV7-8 and TRBJ2-7 gives the full variable domain: GAGVSQSPRYKVAKRGQDVALRCDPISGHVSLFWYQQALGQGPEFLTYFQNEAQLDKSGLPSDRFFAERPEGSVSTLKIQRTQQEDSAVYLCASSARLAGGYEQYFGPGTRLTVT.

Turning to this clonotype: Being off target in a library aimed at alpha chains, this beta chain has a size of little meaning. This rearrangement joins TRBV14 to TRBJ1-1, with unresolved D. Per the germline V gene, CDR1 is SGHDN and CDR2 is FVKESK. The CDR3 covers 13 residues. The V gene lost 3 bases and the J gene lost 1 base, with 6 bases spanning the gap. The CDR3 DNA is TGTGCCAGCAGCCATAAACGGAACACTGAAGCTTTCTTT. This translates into CASSHKRNTEAFF.

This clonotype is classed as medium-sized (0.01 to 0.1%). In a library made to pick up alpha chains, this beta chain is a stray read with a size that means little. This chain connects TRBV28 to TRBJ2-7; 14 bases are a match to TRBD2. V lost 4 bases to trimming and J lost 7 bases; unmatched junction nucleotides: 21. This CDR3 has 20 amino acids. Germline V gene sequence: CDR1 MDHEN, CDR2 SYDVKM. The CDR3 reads CASSSVAGTSGRELSGEQYF. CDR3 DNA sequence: TGTGCCAGCAGTTCTGTGGCCGGGACTAGCGGGAGAGAACTATCGGGGGAGCAGTACTTC.

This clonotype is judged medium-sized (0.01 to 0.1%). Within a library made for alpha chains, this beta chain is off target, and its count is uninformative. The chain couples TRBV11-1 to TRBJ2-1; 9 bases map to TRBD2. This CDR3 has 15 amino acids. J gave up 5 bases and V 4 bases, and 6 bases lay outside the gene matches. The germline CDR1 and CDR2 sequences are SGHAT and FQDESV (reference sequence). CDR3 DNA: TGTGCCAGCAGCTCCCTGGCGGGAGGGAACAATGAGCAGTTCTTC. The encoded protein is CASSSLAGGNNEQFF.

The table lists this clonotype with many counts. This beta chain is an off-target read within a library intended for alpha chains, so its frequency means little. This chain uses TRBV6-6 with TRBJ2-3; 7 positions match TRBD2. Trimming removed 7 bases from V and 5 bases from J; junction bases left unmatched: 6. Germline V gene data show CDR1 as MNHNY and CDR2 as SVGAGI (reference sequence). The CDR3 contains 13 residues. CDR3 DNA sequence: TGTGCCAGCATTGCGGGGGAAGAAGATACGCAGTATTTT. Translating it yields CASIAGEEDTQYF.

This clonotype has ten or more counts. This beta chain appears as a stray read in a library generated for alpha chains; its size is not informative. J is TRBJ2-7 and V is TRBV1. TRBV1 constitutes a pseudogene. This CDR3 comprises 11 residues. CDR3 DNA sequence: TGCACCAGCAGCCGTGCCTACGAGCAGTACTTC. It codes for CTSSRAYEQYF.

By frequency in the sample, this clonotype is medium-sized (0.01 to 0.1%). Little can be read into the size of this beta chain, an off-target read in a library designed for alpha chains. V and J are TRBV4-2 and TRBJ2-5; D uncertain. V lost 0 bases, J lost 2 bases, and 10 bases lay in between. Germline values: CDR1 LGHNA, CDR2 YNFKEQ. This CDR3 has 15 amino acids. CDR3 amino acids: CASSQDDQRQETQYF. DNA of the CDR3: TGTGCCAGCAGCCAAGATGACCAGAGACAAGAGACCCAGTACTTC.

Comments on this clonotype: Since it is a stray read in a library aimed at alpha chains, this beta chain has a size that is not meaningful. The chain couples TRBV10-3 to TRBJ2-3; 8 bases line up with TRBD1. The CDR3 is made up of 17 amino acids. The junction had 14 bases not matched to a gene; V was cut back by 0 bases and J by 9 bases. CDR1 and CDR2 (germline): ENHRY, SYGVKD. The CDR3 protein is CAISESLAGGELRTQYF. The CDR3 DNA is TGTGCCATCAGTGAGTCCCTGGCAGGGGGCGAATTAAGGACGCAGTATTTT.

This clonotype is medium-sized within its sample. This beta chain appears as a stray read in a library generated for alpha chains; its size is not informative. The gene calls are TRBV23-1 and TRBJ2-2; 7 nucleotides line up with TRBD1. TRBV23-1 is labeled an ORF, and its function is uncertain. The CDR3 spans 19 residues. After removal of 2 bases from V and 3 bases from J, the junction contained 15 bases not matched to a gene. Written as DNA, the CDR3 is TGCGCCAGCAGTCAACATTCCCGTGAGGGACAGCTACACACCGGGGAGCTGTTTTTT. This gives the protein CASSQHSREGQLHTGELFF.

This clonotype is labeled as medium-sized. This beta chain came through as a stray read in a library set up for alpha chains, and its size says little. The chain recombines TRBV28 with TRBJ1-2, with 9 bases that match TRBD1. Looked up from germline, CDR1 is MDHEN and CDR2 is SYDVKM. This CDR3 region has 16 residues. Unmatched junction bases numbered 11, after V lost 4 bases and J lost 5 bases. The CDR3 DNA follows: TGTGCCAGCAGTTCCGAGGACAGGGGTCGATGGTATGGCTACACCTTC. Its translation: CASSSEDRGRWYGYTF.

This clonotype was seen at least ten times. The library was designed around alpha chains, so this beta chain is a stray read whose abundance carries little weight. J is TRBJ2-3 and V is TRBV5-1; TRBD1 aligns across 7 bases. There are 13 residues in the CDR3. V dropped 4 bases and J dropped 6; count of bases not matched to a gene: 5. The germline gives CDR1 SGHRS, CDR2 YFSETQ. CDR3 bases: TGCGCCAGCAGCGTAGGACAGGCCGATACGCAGTATTTT. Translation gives CASSVGQADTQYF.

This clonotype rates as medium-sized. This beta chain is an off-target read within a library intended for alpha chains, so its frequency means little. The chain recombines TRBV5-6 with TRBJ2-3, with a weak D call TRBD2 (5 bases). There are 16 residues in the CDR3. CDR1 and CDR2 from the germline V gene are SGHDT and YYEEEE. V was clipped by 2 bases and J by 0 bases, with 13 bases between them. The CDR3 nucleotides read TGTGCCAGCAGCTTAACGGACTGGACTAGCACAGATACGCAGTATTTT. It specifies CASSLTDWTSTDTQYF.

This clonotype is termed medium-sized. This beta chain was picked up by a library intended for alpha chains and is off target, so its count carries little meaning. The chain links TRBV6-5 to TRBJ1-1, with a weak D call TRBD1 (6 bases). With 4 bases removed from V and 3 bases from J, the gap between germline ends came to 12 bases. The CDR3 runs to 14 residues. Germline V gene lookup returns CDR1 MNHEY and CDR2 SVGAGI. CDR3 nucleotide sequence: TGTGCCAGCAGTTCCACGGCAGGGGACACTGAAGCTTTCTTT. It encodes CASSSTAGDTEAFF.

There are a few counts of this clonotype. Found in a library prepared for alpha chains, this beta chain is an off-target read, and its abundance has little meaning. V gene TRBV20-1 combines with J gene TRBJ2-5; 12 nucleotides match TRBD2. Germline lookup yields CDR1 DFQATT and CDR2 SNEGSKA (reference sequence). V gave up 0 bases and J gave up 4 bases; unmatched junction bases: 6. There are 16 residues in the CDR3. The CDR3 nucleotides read TGCAGTGCTAGAGACCTCCAGACTAGCGGGAGAGAGACCCAGTACTTC. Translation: CSARDLQTSGRETQYF.

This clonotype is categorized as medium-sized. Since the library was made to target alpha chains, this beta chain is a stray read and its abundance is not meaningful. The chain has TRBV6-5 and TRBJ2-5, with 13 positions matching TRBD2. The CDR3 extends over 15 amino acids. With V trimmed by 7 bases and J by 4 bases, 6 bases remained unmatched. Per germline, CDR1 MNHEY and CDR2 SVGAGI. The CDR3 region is CASTMTSGRLETQYF. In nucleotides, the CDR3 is TGTGCCAGCACCATGACTAGCGGGAGGCTAGAGACCCAGTACTTC.

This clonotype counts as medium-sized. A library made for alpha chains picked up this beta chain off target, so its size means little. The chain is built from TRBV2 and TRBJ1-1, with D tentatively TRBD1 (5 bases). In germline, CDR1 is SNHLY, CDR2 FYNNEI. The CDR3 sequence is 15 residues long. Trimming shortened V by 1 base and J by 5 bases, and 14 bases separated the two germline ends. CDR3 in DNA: TGTGCCAGCAGTGAAGAGGCAGGGAGGGGAACTGAAGCTTTCTTT. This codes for CASSEEAGRGTEAFF.

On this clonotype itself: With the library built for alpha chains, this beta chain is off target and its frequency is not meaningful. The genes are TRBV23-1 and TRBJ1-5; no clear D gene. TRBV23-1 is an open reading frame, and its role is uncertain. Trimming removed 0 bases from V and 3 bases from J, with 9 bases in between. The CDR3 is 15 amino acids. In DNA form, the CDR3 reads TGCGCCAGCAGTCAATCTTCAGACCACAATCAGCCCCAGCATTTT. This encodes CASSQSSDHNQPQHF.

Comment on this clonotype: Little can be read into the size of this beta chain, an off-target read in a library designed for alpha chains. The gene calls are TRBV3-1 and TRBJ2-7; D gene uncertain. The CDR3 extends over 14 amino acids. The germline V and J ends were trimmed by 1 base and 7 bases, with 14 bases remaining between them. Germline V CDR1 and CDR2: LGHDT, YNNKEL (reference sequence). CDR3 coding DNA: TGTGCCAGCAGCCAAGGTCCAGCGCGGCTGGAGCAGTACTTC. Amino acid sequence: CASSQGPARLEQYF.

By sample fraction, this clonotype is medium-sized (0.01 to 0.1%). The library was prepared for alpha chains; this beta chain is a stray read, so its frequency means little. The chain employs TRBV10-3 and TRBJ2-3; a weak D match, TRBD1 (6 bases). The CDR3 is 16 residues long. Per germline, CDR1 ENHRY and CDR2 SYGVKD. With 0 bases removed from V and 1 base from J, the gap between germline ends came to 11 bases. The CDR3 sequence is CAISESQGIGTDTQYF. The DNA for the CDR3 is TGTGCCATCAGTGAGTCGCAGGGGATTGGCACAGATACGCAGTATTTT.

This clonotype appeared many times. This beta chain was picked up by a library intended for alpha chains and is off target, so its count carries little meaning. CDR3 nucleotide sequence: TGCAGCGTTGAGAGGGGGCGTGAAACTGAAGCTTTCTTT. Translated, it gives CSVERGRETEAFF. The V call is TRBV29-1, the J call TRBJ1-1, with TRBD1 matching over 7 bases. J was trimmed by 5 bases and V by 3 bases; bases with no gene match: 6. Looked up from germline, CDR1 is SQVTM and CDR2 is ANQGSEA. The CDR3 consists of 13 residues.